This T cell receptor beta chain was captured by sequencing in a study of T cell responses to AZD1222 COVID-19 vaccine. The table lists this clone with a count of one. The CDR3 runs 16 residues. CDR1 and CDR2 (germline): MNHEY, SMNVEV (reference sequence). V lost 2 bases and J 2 bases, leaving 16 bases between the germline ends. Repertoires were generated with immunoSEQ multiplex PCR, while TCRdb's copy carries only in-frame clones and drops some. The table lists about 140,000 clones, roughly 92% of them singletons. The V and J genes are TRBV27 and TRBJ2-7; D might be TRBD2 (6 bases). The sample consisted of peripheral blood, taken 28 days after the second AZD1222 dose. The receptor was isolated from an adult who received the AZD1222 COVID-19 vaccine. The CDR3 region has the DNA TGTGCCAGCAGTTTAAGGTCTTCGGGAGCACCCTACGAGCAGTACTTC. Amino acids: CASSLRSSGAPYEQYF.